The 10 T cell receptor beta chains presented below share a single source sample, sequenced in a study of metastatic and nonmetastatic thyroid tumors. MiXCR re-clonotyped the PCR reads for TCRdb. This sample has 20,000 to 30,000 clones, with roughly 21% found just once. Patients underwent thyroid surgery, and none had received any treatment before it. The specimen was blood. The receptors derive from a male donor with papillary thyroid cancer or a benign thyroid nodule (not recorded which). Some clones in this sample may be carry-over from other donors' samples.

This clone was detected ten times or more. A read error may be the cause here, since a much bigger clone is one base away. The V call is TRBV18, the J call TRBJ1-4; D not certain. V shed 3 bases and J shed 0 bases, with 5 bases lying between them. The CDR3 is 14 amino acids. Germline lookup yields CDR1 KGHSH and CDR2 LQKENI. The CDR3 bases are TGTGCCAGCTCACCCCGGGCAACTAATGAAAAACTGTTTTTT. Its protein product is CASSPRATNEKLFF.

By share of the sample, this clone is medium-sized. The chain carries TRBV6-1 and TRBJ1-1; no reliable D call. CDR3 length equals 15 residues. In germline, CDR1 is MNHNS, CDR2 SASEGT. Trimming removed 7 bases from V and 3 bases from J, with 18 bases in between. CDR3 bases: TGTGCCAGCATGATCGGGGTAAGAGGTCACACTGAAGCTTTCTTT. This gives the protein CASMIGVRGHTEAFF.

By proportion, this clone is medium-sized (0.01 to 0.1%). This rearrangement joins TRBV12-3 or TRBV12-4 to TRBJ2-2; possible D gene TRBD1, 5 bases. This CDR3 spans 13 amino acids. The V and J ends lost 6 bases and 7 bases respectively, with 12 bases between them. The CDR3 reads CASRGQWSGELFF. CDR3 DNA sequence: TGTGCCAGCAGGGGGCAGTGGAGCGGGGAGCTGTTTTTT.

This clone was seen repeatedly, ten times or more. The chain couples TRBV6-1 to TRBJ1-4, with D perhaps matching TRBD1 (5 bases). CDR1 is MNHNS and CDR2 is SASEGT in the germline V gene. There are 13 residues in the CDR3. Trimming left V 6 bases short and J 8 bases short, with 13 bases between. The CDR3 region is CASRPDWGEKLFF. CDR3 nucleotide sequence: TGTGCCAGCAGACCCGACTGGGGGGAAAAACTGTTTTTT.

There are a few counts of this clone. Mismatch with germline at one junction end may stem from a read error. This CDR3 is also generated by other DNA sequences in the sample. Written as DNA, the CDR3 is TGTGCCAGCTCACCACTCGCGGGAGTCAACTCCTACGAGCGGTACTTT. This sequence encodes CASSPLAGVNSYERYF. This chain joins TRBV18 and TRBJ2-7; 7 nucleotides match TRBD2. CDR1 is KGHSH, CDR2 LQKENI, per germline. This CDR3 is built from 16 residues.

In its sample, this clone was seen many times. The genes are TRBV13 and TRBJ2-3; D may be TRBD1 (6 bases). Trimming stripped 4 bases from V and 0 bases from J, with 14 bases between. Germline V gives CDR1 PRHDT, CDR2 FYEKMQ (reference sequence). This CDR3 is built from 16 residues. DNA for the CDR3: TGTGCCAGCAGCTCTACAGGGATTCTCAGCACAGATACGCAGTATTTT. It specifies CASSSTGILSTDTQYF.

The chain joins TRBV7-8 to TRBJ2-2; 7 bases are a match to TRBD2. CDR3 size: 16 residues. CDR1 is SGHVS, CDR2 FQNEAQ, per germline. The junction had 5 bases not matched to a gene; V was cut back by 0 bases and J by 4 bases. CDR3 in DNA: TGTGCCAGCAGCTTAGCGCCCAGGGAGGGCACCGGGGAGCTGTTTTTT. It codes for CASSLAPREGTGELFF.

This clone was observed a handful of times. The chain carries TRBV28 and TRBJ2-3, with D possibly being TRBD2 (6 bases). This CDR3 spans 16 amino acids. The germline CDR1 and CDR2 sequences are MDHEN and SYDVKM. The V end was cut by 3 bases, the J end by 2 bases, with 15 bases between. The CDR3 spells CASSFKAGYDTDTQYF. DNA of the CDR3: TGTGCCAGCAGTTTTAAGGCGGGATACGACACAGATACGCAGTATTTT.

This clone was seen a few times. Since the CDR3 does not end with the conserved phenylalanine or tryptophan, this likely comes from a read error. This chain links TRBV6-2 or TRBV6-3 with TRBJ2-2, with D perhaps TRBD1 or TRBD2 (5 bases each). CDR1 and CDR2 from the germline V gene are MNHEY and SVGEGT. The CDR3 spans 11 residues. The CDR3 reads CASRARGDLFL. Here the CDR3 DNA reads TGTGCCAGCAGGGCGAGAGGGGATCTGTTTCTT.

This clone appeared many times. The chain links TRBV6-1 to TRBJ2-3; unclear D gene. Between the trimmed V and J ends, which lost 2 bases and 3 bases, there was a span of 6 bases. The germline V gene has CDR1 MNHNS and CDR2 SASEGT. This CDR3 spans 13 amino acids. In DNA, the CDR3 is TGTGCCAGCAGTGAAATCAAGACAGATACGCAGTATTTT. It specifies CASSEIKTDTQYF.